This entry concerns a single T cell receptor beta chain. What this receptor recognizes is not known. One base away there is no much larger clone; base qualities are not given. This sample was taken from a study of shared clonotypes between healthy human individuals (TCRdb year 2020). Background on the whole study: A few men and two women, aged 18 to 49 years, made up the cohort. To estimate repertoire size and how much clonotype sharing occurs between individuals, the study deeply sequenced the blood TCR repertoires of five healthy adults. Between about 0.85 and 8.9 billion PBMCs per donor were obtained by leukapheresis. Libraries were prepared and TCR repertoires were sequenced by different laboratories using diverse techniques, in order to increase sequencing depth and limit assay-specific biases. For each donor, CD4 naive and CD4 memory were each given three plates, CD8 naive was given two plates, and CD8 memory was given one plate. The research as a whole found: Naive subsets generally had larger estimated clonotype richness than memory subsets. Rarefaction of sorted-subset datasets indicated incomplete sequencing despite the large sequencing depth. Pairwise subsampling indicated that sequencing depth was expected to affect the degree of clonotype sharing among donors. Because the study included a small number of donors, the genetic and exposure-history diversity represented was limited. Compared with non-shared clonotypes, the clonotypes found in all four sorted-subset donors had higher generation probabilities. Sampling was limited to blood, and TCR repertoires in tissue likely differ from TCR repertoires in blood. Sharing across several donors was observed for around 5% of naive CD4, less than 4% of naive CD8, roughly 2.4% of memory CD4, and over 0.3% of memory CD8 clonotypes.

The donors were healthy, HIV-negative adults who had no recently reported acute infections or vaccinations. Only Caucasian adults living in Nashville, Tennessee, USA were represented among the donors. Magnetic negative selection was used to enrich CD4+ T cells, after which naive cells were positively selected on CD45RA and the negative fraction became the memory subset. Blood was collected by leukapheresis, and PBMCs were isolated by Ficoll-Histopaque density gradient centrifugation and then cryopreserved in liquid nitrogen vapor phase. Purity and quantity of every magnetically sorted T cell population were checked by analytical flow cytometry. From each sorted fraction, genomic DNA was isolated and quantified by UV absorbance on a Nanodrop 2000c. V trim: 7 bases; J trim: 3 bases; unmatched bases: 2. The CDR3 measures 13 amino acids from cysteine to phenylalanine. The kept DNA is CDR3 alone, 39 bases in frame from the first base. The germline V gene gives CDR1 as SGHRS and CDR2 as YFSETQ.

Using the deep immunoSEQ assay, TCR CDR3 regions were amplified from genomic DNA by multiplex PCR. Extracted genomic DNA from each cell subset was distributed evenly across all wells of several immunoSEQ 96-well plates, and each plate was treated as a replicate. For sorted subsets, around 0.2 ug genomic DNA, equal to 25,000 to 35,000 T cell genomes, was loaded into each replicate PCR. Purified libraries were measured with a Qubit 3.0 fluorometer, size-checked on a Bioanalyzer 2100, and measured again with the KAPA Library Quantification kit. Each immunoSEQ 96-well plate was sequenced on its own single-read 150-cycle Illumina NextSeq 550 flow cell. Per the source publication's procedure: The immunoSEQ output contained only junctional sequences without quality scores, so filtering could not match that applied to full-length reads. Sequences were annotated with PyIR, a Python wrapper for IgBLAST v1.9, using IMGT germline references to assign V/J genes and CDR3. Reads were removed for weak V/J assignments (E-value above 1e-6), missing CDR3, stop codons, out-of-frame junctions, or ambiguous translated residues. V3J clonotypes were defined as sequences sharing an identical inferred V gene, J gene, and CDR3 amino acid sequence. To compute the percentage overlap between repertoires, the number of shared unique clonotypes was divided by the size of the smaller repertoire. Repertoire richness was assessed with RTK rarefaction, the Chao1 estimator, and Recon v2.1 estimates of unobserved clonotypes. Generation probabilities for all TCRbeta clonotypes obtained by the gDNA method from a few donors were computed using OLGA. The table was pulled from immuneACCESS by TCRdb, which kept in-frame rearrangements only. Such tables lose some clones; where checked, under half of the loss comes from unresolved V genes, and the rest has no known cause. The V and J calls and clone size were taken over from that table, and D and trimming were inferred from the DNA. The sample records around 700,000 clones, 60% to 80% of which are singletons. The ten largest clones add up to around 2% of the sample.

Input material: memory CD4+ T cells sorted from blood. The sample's cell subset or site label is to be understood as: CD45RA-negative fraction. Recombination joined TRBV5-1 with TRBJ2-7; the junction holds 12 bases that match TRBD2. The sequence came from a woman in her thirties in good health. The nucleotide sequence reads TGCGCCAGCGGACTAGCGGGAAGCTACGAGCAGTACTTC. It translates to CASGLAGSYEQYF.